These 13 T cell receptor beta chains were sequenced from one sample in a study of response to subunit inactivated influenza vaccine. TCRdb recomputed calls from the RT-PCR reads with MiXCR, one row per CDR3 protein. The sample has about 530,000 distinct CDR3 sequences, 12% seen once. Sequencing was performed on PBMCs from blood, taken on the day of vaccination. These receptors originate from a middle-aged man who received an inactivated influenza vaccine.

This clonotype was counted a few times. The V gene is TRBV13, the J gene TRBJ2-5; 7 bases match TRBD1. V lost 5 bases and J lost 0; bases outside the gene matches: 3. Germline V lookup: CDR1 PRHDT, CDR2 FYEKMQ (reference sequence). The CDR3 is made up of 14 amino acids. The CDR3 DNA sequence: TGTGCCAGCAGCCGGACAGGATACCAAGAGACCCAGTACTTC. This gives the protein CASSRTGYQETQYF.

There are a few counts of this clonotype. The chain has TRBV7-9 and TRBJ2-1; 7 bases line up with TRBD2. Germline values: CDR1 SEHNR, CDR2 FQNEAQ (reference sequence). This CDR3 contains 17 residues. V gave up 0 bases and J gave up 4 bases; unmatched junction bases: 9. CDR3 bases: TGTGCCAGCAGCTTAGCGGGAGGGTCCCTGGGTTACAATGAGCAGTTCTTC. Translated: CASSLAGGSLGYNEQFF.

The chain carries TRBV7-2 and TRBJ2-2, with 9 bases lining up with TRBD2. V trimming: 6 bases; J trimming: 4 bases; junction bases outside the gene matches: 6. This CDR3 has 15 amino acids. Germline CDR1 SGHTA, CDR2 FQGNSA. The CDR3 protein is CASSKGLAVTGELFF. CDR3 coding DNA: TGTGCCAGCAGTAAGGGACTAGCAGTCACCGGGGAGCTGTTTTTT.

This chain links TRBV5-1 with TRBJ2-3, with D tentatively TRBD1 or TRBD2 (6 bases each). The CDR3 runs 15 residues. Germline assignment: CDR1 SGHRS and CDR2 YFSETQ. V lost 8 bases to trimming and J lost 3 bases, with 19 bases between them. The CDR3 protein is CASSEQGGATDTQYF. CDR3 nucleotides: TGCGCCAGTTCTGAACAGGGAGGTGCGACAGATACGCAGTATTTT.

The V and J genes are TRBV28 and TRBJ2-7, with D possibly matching TRBD1 (6 bases). The germline V gene encodes CDR1 MDHEN and CDR2 SYDVKM. CDR3 length equals 14 residues. V lost 5 bases to trimming and J lost 0 bases, with 11 bases between them. DNA for the CDR3: TGTGCCAGCAGTCCACACAGGGTCTCCTACGAGCAGTACTTC. Translating gives CASSPHRVSYEQYF.

The CDR3 here is CASSLYGGVNSYEQYF. In DNA form, the CDR3 reads TGTGCCAGCAGTTTATATGGCGGGGTAAATTCCTACGAGCAGTACTTC. The chain carries TRBV27 and TRBJ2-7, with D possibly TRBD2 on 6 matching bases. Per germline, CDR1 MNHEY and CDR2 SMNVEV (reference sequence). This CDR3 has 16 amino acids. Trimming pared 1 base from V and 1 base from J, leaving 14 bases between.

The sample holds a few counts of this clonotype. This chain uses TRBV7-2 with TRBJ2-5; D is ambiguous. V lost 5 bases and J 5 bases, leaving 12 bases between the germline ends. Germline V gene data show CDR1 as SGHTA and CDR2 as FQGNSA. The CDR3 covers 13 residues. As DNA, the CDR3 is TGTGCCAGCAGCCAATCCTTGGCGGAGACCCAGTACTTC. It specifies CASSQSLAETQYF.

This chain links TRBV9 with TRBJ2-7; 8 nucleotides agree with TRBD2. Losses at the gene ends were 2 bases for V and 6 bases for J; bases not matched to a gene: 10. The CDR3 is 15 residues long. Germline CDR1 reads SGDLS; CDR2 reads YYNGEE. The CDR3 nucleotides are TGTGCCAGCAGCGTGGGCGGGGGGACACCCATCGAGCAGTACTTC. This codes for CASSVGGGTPIEQYF.

There are many counts of this clonotype. V usage is TRBV4-2 and J usage is TRBJ2-3; D tentatively reads TRBD1 or TRBD2 (5 bases each). Trimming stripped 4 bases from V and 6 bases from J, with 17 bases between. The CDR3 totals 15 residues. Germline V gene data show CDR1 as LGHNA and CDR2 as YNFKEQ. CDR3 bases: TGTGCCAGCAGCCCTGGTGGGGGATTGGGGGATACGCAGTATTTT. Translating gives CASSPGGGLGDTQYF.

This chain connects TRBV18 to TRBJ1-1; TRBD1 is a possible D gene (5 bases). V lost 3 bases and J lost 1, with 12 bases in between. Looked up from germline, CDR1 is KGHSH and CDR2 is LQKENI. The CDR3 is 15 residues long. Here the CDR3 DNA reads TGTGCCAGCTCACCGTCGACAGAACAGAACACTGAAGCTTTCTTT. It translates to CASSPSTEQNTEAFF.

The chain couples TRBV5-4 to TRBJ2-3, with TRBD2 matching 12 bases. V gave up 4 bases and J gave up 5 bases; unmatched junction bases: 5. The CDR3 consists of 15 residues. Germline values: CDR1 SGHNT, CDR2 YYREEE (reference sequence). As DNA, the CDR3 is TGTGCCAGCAGCCTAGCGGGGGGGCAAGGAGATACGCAGTATTTT. Translating gives CASSLAGGQGDTQYF.

This clonotype has ten or more counts. This chain uses TRBV29-1 with TRBJ1-1, with D possibly matching TRBD1 (6 bases). Looked up from germline, CDR1 is SQVTM and CDR2 is ANQGSEA. The CDR3 contains 15 residues. V shed 8 bases and J shed 0 bases, with 19 bases lying between them. DNA of the CDR3: TGCAGCACGACCCTGGGAACAGGGATGAACACTGAAGCTTTCTTT. This sequence encodes CSTTLGTGMNTEAFF. Looking up the rest from reference TRBV29-1 and TRBJ1-1 gives the full variable domain: SAVISQKPSRDICQRGTSLTIQCQVDSQVTMMFWYRQQPGQSLTLIATANQGSEATYESGFVIDKFPISRPNLTFSTLTVSNMSPEDSSIYLCSTTLGTGMNTEAFFGQGTRLTVV.

This clonotype was seen many times. J is TRBJ2-1 and V is TRBV29-1; D unclear. Germline V gives CDR1 SQVTM, CDR2 ANQGSEA. Trimming left V 1 base short and J 6 bases short, with 7 bases between. CDR3 length: 12 amino acids. The CDR3 coding sequence is TGCAGCGTTGAAGGTCAGGTCAATGAGCAGTTCTTC. Amino acid sequence: CSVEGQVNEQFF.